These T cell receptor beta chains were read from a single sample in a study of blood T cell repertoires in COVID-19. The assay was immunoSEQ multiplex PCR, and TCRdb's table has in-frame clones only and misses some. The profile shows under 150,000 clones, roughly 80% of them singletons. Sequences were obtained from peripheral blood. The receptors stem from a woman aged 55-69 years with acute or convalescent COVID-19. Both conserved end residues are part of each CDR3. A D gene is named only where the DNA matches it firmly. Some rows mark clone size as missing; the rest say once, few, many or name a class of expanded clone.

abundance	v_gene	d_gene	j_gene	CDR3aa	CDR3nt
NA	TRBV27	TRBD1	TRBJ1-1	CASRLGQGVSEAFF	TGTGCCAGCAGGTTAGGACAGGGAGTCTCTGAAGCTTTCTTT
NA	TRBV28	NA	TRBJ2-1	CASTGTYNEQFF	TGTGCCAGCACCGGGACCTACAATGAGCAGTTCTTC
NA	TRBV12-5	TRBD2	TRBJ2-1	CASGSTSASYNEQFF	TGTGCTAGTGGTTCCACTAGCGCTTCCTACAATGAGCAGTTCTTC
NA	TRBV7-9	NA	TRBJ2-1	CASSQEDSGLGQFF	TGTGCCAGCAGCCAGGAGGATAGCGGTTTGGGGCAGTTCTTC
NA	TRBV2	TRBD1	TRBJ1-4	CASSSRTGPNEKLFF	TGTGCCAGCTCTTCTCGGACAGGGCCGAATGAAAAACTGTTTTTT
few	TRBV5-4	NA	TRBJ1-2	CASSLRREGGLDGYTF	TGTGCCAGCAGCTTAAGGAGGGAGGGGGGGCTGGATGGCTACACCTTC
NA	TRBV14	NA	TRBJ2-5	CASSRQAETQYF	TGTGCCAGCAGCCGCCAGGCAGAGACCCAGTACTTC
once	TRBV27	TRBD2	TRBJ2-1	CASTGTSLHEQFF	TGTGCCAGTACCGGGACTAGTTTACATGAGCAGTTCTTC
NA	TRBV15	NA	TRBJ2-5	CATSREGSGYQETQYF	TGTGCCACCAGCAGAGAGGGTAGCGGTTACCAAGAGACCCAGTACTTC
NA	TRBV6-5	TRBD1	TRBJ1-2	CASRADRVGGYTF	TGTGCCAGCAGAGCTGACAGGGTTGGCGGCTACACCTTC
NA	TRBV28	NA	TRBJ1-3	CASSLPGRGGNTIYF	TGTGCCAGCAGTCTCCCCGGGCGGGGGGGAAACACCATATATTTT